This note documents a single T cell receptor (beta chain) sequence. The source of the sample is a study of blood T cell repertoires in COVID-19. For the study at large: COVID-19 samples, acute and convalescent, were from the United States, Italy and Spain. PBMCs, B-cell-depleted T cells, or T cells were the source of the cDNA or gDNA that made up the material.

As originally analysed: It was from reference gene primer amplification that nucleated cell counts were estimated. Clones were sequenced by immunoSEQ multiplex PCR, and TCRdb holds only the in-frame ones, with some missing. Clone size and the V and J calls come from that table; the DNA yielded D and trimming. The sample lists some 120,000 clones, approximately 90% seen once, with less than 30% in the top ten. Germline V gene data show CDR1 as SGHTS and CDR2 as YDEGEE. The CDR3 has 15 amino acids. V lost 1 base to trimming and J lost 4 bases; unmatched junction nucleotides: 3. The origin of this receptor is a man aged 65 to 85 with active or convalescent COVID-19. The sequencing input was peripheral blood. The J gene is TRBJ1-4, the V gene TRBV5-8; 8 bases match TRBD1. CDR3 region: CASSLSTGGNEKLFF. The CDR3 nucleotides read TGTGCCAGCAGCTTGAGTACAGGGGGTAATGAAAAACTGTTTTTT.